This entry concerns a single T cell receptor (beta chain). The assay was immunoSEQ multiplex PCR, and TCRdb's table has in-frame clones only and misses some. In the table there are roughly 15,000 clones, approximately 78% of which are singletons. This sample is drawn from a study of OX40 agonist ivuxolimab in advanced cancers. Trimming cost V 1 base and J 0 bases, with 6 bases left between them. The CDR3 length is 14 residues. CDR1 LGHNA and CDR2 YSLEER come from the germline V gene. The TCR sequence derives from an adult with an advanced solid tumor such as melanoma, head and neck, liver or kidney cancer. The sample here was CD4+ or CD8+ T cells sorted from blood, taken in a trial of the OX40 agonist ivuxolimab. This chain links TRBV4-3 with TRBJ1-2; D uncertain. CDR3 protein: CASSQGASNYGYTF. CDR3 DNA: TGCGCCAGCAGCCAAGGGGCTTCTAACTATGGCTACACCTTC.